A selection of T cell receptor beta chains follows, all from one sample in a study of blood T cell repertoires in COVID-19. Assay: immunoSEQ multiplex PCR; the TCRdb copy retains only in-frame clones and omits some. The sample records about 200,000 clones, 65% to 90% being singletons. The sequenced material came from peripheral blood. These TCRs come from a human donor in a cohort sampled during active COVID-19. CDR3s include the opening cysteine and the closing phenylalanine or tryptophan. The D gene is left open where the match is weak. Clone size is shown for a subset of rows, as once, few, many or a class of expanded clone.

DNA: TGCGCCAGCAGCCAGTCCGGGACTAGCGTCTACGAGCAGTACTTC
CDR3: CASSQSGTSVYEQYF
length: 15
J: TRBJ2-7
D: TRBD2
size: -
V: TRBV4-1

DNA: TGCGCCAGCAGCCCGGGGGGCGCCCCCGGGGAGCTGTTTTTT
CDR3: CASSPGGAPGELFF
length: 14
J: TRBJ2-2
D: -
size: -
V: TRBV5-1

DNA: TGTGCCAGCAGCACCGCGGGAGGGGGTTACAATGAGCAGTTCTTC
CDR3: CASSTAGGGYNEQFF
length: 15
J: TRBJ2-1
D: TRBD2
size: -
V: TRBV28

DNA: TGTGCCAGCAGCCCGGGAAATTACAATGAGCAGTTCTTC
CDR3: CASSPGNYNEQFF
length: 13
J: TRBJ2-1
D: -
size: -
V: TRBV7-2

DNA: TGTGCCAGCAGCGACGTAGAGGGACAGGGGGCGAATGAGCAGTTCTTC
CDR3: CASSDVEGQGANEQFF
length: 16
J: TRBJ2-1
D: TRBD1
size: -
V: TRBV5-6

DNA: TGCGCCAGCAGCCTCGGACTAGCCGGCTCCTACAATGAGCAGTTCTTC
CDR3: CASSLGLAGSYNEQFF
length: 16
J: TRBJ2-1
D: TRBD2
size: -
V: TRBV4-1

DNA: TGTGCCAGCAGGGAGGAGGGGGCGGCCAAAAACATTCAGTACTTC
CDR3: CASREEGAAKNIQYF
length: 15
J: TRBJ2-4
D: -
size: once
V: TRBV2

DNA: TGTGCCAGCAGTGGACAGGGGACTAGCACAGATACGCAGTATTTT
CDR3: CASSGQGTSTDTQYF
length: 15
J: TRBJ2-3
D: TRBD1
size: many
V: TRBV6-6

DNA: TGTGCCAGCAGCTCGTGGACAGGGGGAACGGAGACCCAGTACTTC
CDR3: CASSSWTGGTETQYF
length: 15
J: TRBJ2-5
D: TRBD1
size: -
V: TRBV7-9

DNA: TGTGCCAGCAGCTTATCGTCCTGGGACATATACGAGCAGTACTTC
CDR3: CASSLSSWDIYEQYF
length: 15
J: TRBJ2-7
D: -
size: -
V: TRBV7-9

DNA: TGTGCCTGGAGTGGGGGCCTTAGCAATCAGCCCCAGCATTTT
CDR3: CAWSGGLSNQPQHF
length: 14
J: TRBJ1-5
D: -
size: -
V: TRBV30

DNA: TGTGCCAGCAGTCAATCGGACAGGGACTACAATGAGCAGTTCTTC
CDR3: CASSQSDRDYNEQFF
length: 15
J: TRBJ2-1
D: TRBD1
size: -
V: TRBV2

DNA: TGTGCCAGCAGCCCCTTAGCGGGAGCGCCCACAGATACGCAGTATTTT
CDR3: CASSPLAGAPTDTQYF
length: 16
J: TRBJ2-3
D: TRBD2
size: -
V: TRBV5-6

DNA: TGCGCCAGCAGCTGGAGACCGGGACAGGGGACTAGCGGGGTTCAAGAGACCCAGTACTTC
CDR3: CASSWRPGQGTSGVQETQYF
length: 20
J: TRBJ2-5
D: TRBD2
size: few
V: TRBV5-1

DNA: TGTGCCAGCAGCCTTCAGGGGGACCCGGGGGAAGCTTTCTTT
CDR3: CASSLQGDPGEAFF
length: 14
J: TRBJ1-1
D: TRBD1
size: -
V: TRBV9

DNA: TGTGCCAGCAGTTTATTCCGGACTCTAGCGGGAGTCGACAATGAGCAGTTCTTC
CDR3: CASSLFRTLAGVDNEQFF
length: 18
J: TRBJ2-1
D: TRBD2
size: -
V: TRBV27

DNA: TGCGCCAGCAGCCAAGCTTTAGCGGGAGGGAGGACAGATACGCAGTATTTT
CDR3: CASSQALAGGRTDTQYF
length: 17
J: TRBJ2-3
D: TRBD2
size: -
V: TRBV4-1

DNA: TGTGCCACCTCACCTGGCGGGAACCGGCAAGAGACCCAGTACTTC
CDR3: CATSPGGNRQETQYF
length: 15
J: TRBJ2-5
D: -
size: many
V: TRBV24-1

DNA: TGTGCCAGCAGCTTATCCCCAGGGGCCGGCGGGGAGCTGTTTTTT
CDR3: CASSLSPGAGGELFF
length: 15
J: TRBJ2-2
D: -
size: -
V: TRBV7-6

DNA: TGTGCCAGCAGCCGGGGACAGCTACTCCCAAACACTGAAGCTTTCTTT
CDR3: CASSRGQLLPNTEAFF
length: 16
J: TRBJ1-1
D: TRBD1
size: many
V: TRBV5-8

DNA: TGTGCCAGCAGCGAACTAGCGGGGTCGAGCTCCTACAATGAGCAGTTCTTC
CDR3: CASSELAGSSSYNEQFF
length: 17
J: TRBJ2-1
D: TRBD2
size: -
V: TRBV3-1/TRBV3-2

DNA: TGTGCCAGCAGTCTCCGACAGGGGGGCAGGGAGCAGTACTTC
CDR3: CASSLRQGGREQYF
length: 14
J: TRBJ2-7
D: TRBD1
size: -
V: TRBV28